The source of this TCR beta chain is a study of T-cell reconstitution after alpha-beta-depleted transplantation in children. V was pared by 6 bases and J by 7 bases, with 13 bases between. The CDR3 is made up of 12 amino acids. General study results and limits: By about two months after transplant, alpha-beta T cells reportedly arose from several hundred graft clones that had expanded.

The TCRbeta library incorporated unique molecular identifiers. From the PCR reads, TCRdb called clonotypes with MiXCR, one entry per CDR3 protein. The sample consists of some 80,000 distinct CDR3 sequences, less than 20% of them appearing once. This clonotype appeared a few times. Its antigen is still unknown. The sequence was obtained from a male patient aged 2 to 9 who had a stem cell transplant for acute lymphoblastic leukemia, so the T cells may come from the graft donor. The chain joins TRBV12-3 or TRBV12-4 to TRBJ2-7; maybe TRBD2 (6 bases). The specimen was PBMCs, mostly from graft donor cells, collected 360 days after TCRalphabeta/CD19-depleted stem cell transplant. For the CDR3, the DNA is TGTGCCAGCAGGGAGTTCGGGGGAGAGCAGTACTTC. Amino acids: CASREFGGEQYF.